Below, 21 T cell receptor beta chains from the same sample are listed, as sequenced in a study of human T cells and chemical hapten exposure. TCRdb passed the RACE reads through MiXCR, listing each CDR3 protein once. The data show around 260,000 distinct CDR3 sequences, with over 8% seen just once and less than 3% held by the top ten. Stated time point: pre-sensitization, week 0. Treatment reported: therapeutic diphenylcyclopropenone sensitization with weekly scalp DPC. The material sequenced was whole blood, taken in connection with sensitization to the hapten diphenylcyclopropenone (DPC). The receptors come from a woman aged 40 to 49 with alopecia areata. Some clones in this sample may be carry-over from other donors' samples.

This clonotype has more than one count but fewer than ten. V usage is TRBV29-1 and J usage is TRBJ2-2; D is unresolved. V lost 5 bases and J 4 bases, leaving 5 bases between the germline ends. CDR1 is SQVTM, CDR2 ANQGSEA, per germline. CDR3 size: 11 residues. The CDR3 bases are TGCAGCGTTCGTACCACCGGGGAGCTGTTTTTT. It is translated as CSVRTTGELFF.

V gene TRBV28 combines with J gene TRBJ2-7; 7 nucleotides align to TRBD1. CDR1 is MDHEN, CDR2 SYDVKM, per germline. Losses at the gene ends were 5 bases for V and 2 bases for J; bases not matched to a gene: 6. This CDR3 is 14 amino acids long. This chain's CDR3 is CASSPGQEPYEQYF. The DNA of the CDR3 is TGTGCCAGCAGTCCAGGACAGGAACCCTACGAGCAGTACTTC.

This clonotype came up a few times. The V gene is TRBV28, the J gene TRBJ2-4, with D possibly TRBD1 on 6 matching bases. The CDR3 is made up of 19 amino acids. Per the germline V gene, CDR1 is MDHEN and CDR2 is SYDVKM. V was cut by 5 bases and J by 0 bases, with 23 bases left in between. Here the CDR3 DNA reads TGTGCCAGCAGTCTTCCCCGGGACAACCTGGAGCTAGCCAAAAACATTCAGTACTTC. Residues: CASSLPRDNLELAKNIQYF.

This clonotype was counted only a few times. The chain combines TRBV28 with TRBJ2-7, with 8 bases aligning to TRBD2. V lost 6 bases and J lost 2; bases outside the gene matches: 6. Germline V gives CDR1 MDHEN, CDR2 SYDVKM. The CDR3 covers 14 residues. The CDR3 nucleotides are TGTGCCAGCAGAACTAGCGGTCCGACCTACGAGCAGTACTTC. Amino acid sequence: CASRTSGPTYEQYF.

This clonotype was seen a few times. The V gene is TRBV6-2 or TRBV6-3, the J gene TRBJ2-3, with D perhaps TRBD1 (6 bases). The CDR3 contains 13 residues. The germline V gene encodes CDR1 MNHEY and CDR2 SVGEGT. The germline V and J ends were trimmed by 6 bases and 4 bases, with 11 bases remaining between them. The CDR3, as DNA: TGTGCCAGCAGACCCGAGGGGGCAGATACGCAGTATTTT. Translating gives CASRPEGADTQYF.

The V call is TRBV20-1, the J call TRBJ1-2; possible D gene TRBD1, 6 bases. CDR1 and CDR2 (germline): DFQATT, SNEGSKA (reference sequence). Trimming shortened V by 3 bases and J by 4 bases, and 15 bases separated the two germline ends. The CDR3 runs 14 residues. Written as DNA, the CDR3 is TGCAGTGCTAGCATGAAGACAGGCCCCTATGGCTACACCTTC. Protein: CSASMKTGPYGYTF.

A few counts support this clonotype. The chain links TRBV5-4 to TRBJ2-5; D assignment may be TRBD1 or TRBD2 (5 bases each). The CDR3 is 17 residues long. Germline lookup yields CDR1 SGHNT and CDR2 YYREEE (reference sequence). V was cut by 4 bases and J by 7 bases, with 26 bases left in between. CDR3 amino acids: CASSPGGLGVGVWTQYF. DNA of the CDR3: TGTGCCAGCAGCCCCGGAGGTTTGGGGGTAGGCGTGTGGACCCAGTACTTC.

In its sample, this clonotype was seen a few times. V usage is TRBV12-3 or TRBV12-4 and J usage is TRBJ2-3; D is ambiguous. There are 14 residues in the CDR3. V lost 6 bases to trimming and J lost 4 bases, with 14 bases between them. CDR3 sequence (DNA): TGTGCCAGCAGCTTTCAGAGGACCGCAGATACGCAGTATTTT. Amino acids: CASSFQRTADTQYF.

This clonotype has ten or more counts. The chain carries TRBV14 and TRBJ2-3; D not certain. CDR1 and CDR2 from the germline V gene are SGHDN and FVKESK. V lost 1 base and J lost 10, with 9 bases in between. The CDR3 has 12 amino acids. CDR3 sequence reads: CASSQAPGAQYF. CDR3 nucleotide sequence: TGTGCCAGCAGCCAAGCGCCAGGTGCGCAGTATTTT.

The sample holds many counts of this clonotype. The V call is TRBV24-1, the J call TRBJ1-2, with unresolved D. The germline V and J ends were trimmed by 3 bases and 4 bases, with 8 bases remaining between them. Germline V gene data show CDR1 as KGHDR and CDR2 as SFDVKD. The CDR3 consists of 13 residues. In nucleotides, the CDR3 is TGTGCCACCAGTGATCAGGAATTCTATGGCTACACCTTC. Translated: CATSDQEFYGYTF.

The chain carries TRBV6-2 or TRBV6-3 and TRBJ2-7, with 8 bases matching TRBD2. The germline CDR1 and CDR2 sequences are MNHEY and SVGEGT. The V gene end was trimmed by 8 bases and the J gene end by 6 bases; junction bases not matched to a gene: 12. There are 14 residues in the CDR3. CDR3 nucleotides: TGTGCCAGCGGGAAAGGGACTAGAAGCGGCGAGCAGTACTTC. It specifies CASGKGTRSGEQYF.

The chain combines TRBV6-1 with TRBJ2-3; no clear D. Per the germline V gene, CDR1 is MNHNS and CDR2 is SASEGT. Trimming removed 7 bases at V and 6 bases at J, with 32 bases between. This CDR3 contains 19 residues. As DNA, the CDR3 is TGTGCCAGCATCAAAGACCTCCCTACCGTTGTGGTGGTGGGGGATACGCAGTATTTT. This codes for CASIKDLPTVVVVGDTQYF.

This clonotype appeared a few times. The CDR3 loop is CASSLSSLPYEQYF. The CDR3 DNA follows: TGTGCCAGCAGTTTATCTTCGTTACCCTACGAGCAGTACTTC. The chain combines TRBV27 with TRBJ2-7; D unresolved. The CDR3 has 14 residues. Germline lookup yields CDR1 MNHEY and CDR2 SMNVEV (reference sequence). V lost 0 bases to trimming and J lost 2 bases, with 8 bases between them.

This clonotype was observed a few times. This rearrangement joins TRBV3-1 to TRBJ2-7, with no clear D. Germline-derived CDR1 and CDR2 are LGHDT and YNNKEL (reference sequence). The germline V and J ends were trimmed by 0 bases and 6 bases, with 18 bases remaining between them. The CDR3 covers 16 residues. CDR3 sequence reads: CASSQDLVSVLSEQYF. DNA of the CDR3: TGTGCCAGCAGCCAAGATCTAGTTTCGGTCCTCTCCGAGCAGTACTTC.

The chain employs TRBV2 and TRBJ2-7; 10 bases are shared with TRBD1. Germline-derived CDR1 and CDR2 are SNHLY and FYNNEI. CDR3 length: 13 residues. The J segment lost 4 bases and the V segment lost 8 bases, leaving 5 bases of the junction unmatched. This CDR3 reads CASAGTGVYEQYF. CDR3 nucleotide sequence: TGTGCCAGCGCCGGGACAGGGGTATACGAGCAGTACTTC.

The sample holds a few counts of this clonotype. The chain is built from TRBV5-1 and TRBJ1-1, with D unclear. CDR1 and CDR2 from the germline V gene are SGHRS and YFSETQ. Trimming pared 0 bases from V and 7 bases from J, leaving 13 bases between. The CDR3 length is 14 residues. The DNA for the CDR3 is TGCGCCAGCAGCTTGGCATCCGGGAATCGTGAAGCTTTCTTT. Amino acids: CASSLASGNREAFF.

This clonotype was detected only a few times. The rearrangement uses TRBV4-2 and TRBJ1-1, with D hard to call. Per the germline V gene, CDR1 is LGHNA and CDR2 is YNFKEQ. The V end lost 0 bases, the J end lost 5 bases, and 19 bases lay between the germline ends. This CDR3 contains 17 residues. This CDR3 is CASSQERARLVGTEAFF. The DNA for the CDR3 is TGTGCCAGCAGCCAAGAGAGGGCCAGGTTGGTCGGTACTGAAGCTTTCTTT.

In this sample, this clonotype turned up a few times. V and J are TRBV2 and TRBJ2-2; weak D call: TRBD2 (5 bases). Germline assignment: CDR1 SNHLY and CDR2 FYNNEI. V was shortened by 0 bases and J by 5 bases, with 16 bases between the two germline ends. CDR3 size: 17 residues. This CDR3 is CASSEAREGVGTGELFF. CDR3 bases: TGTGCCAGCAGTGAAGCGCGAGAGGGAGTGGGGACCGGGGAGCTGTTTTTT.

In regard to this clonotype: Given the absence of the conserved phenylalanine or tryptophan at the CDR3 end, a read error is likely. The gene calls are TRBV29-1 and TRBJ2-5; D perhaps matches TRBD1 (5 bases). The CDR3 is 14 residues long. Germline values: CDR1 SQVTM, CDR2 ANQGSEA. Trimming removed 4 bases at V and 3 bases at J, with 15 bases between. The CDR3 nucleotides are TGCAGCGTTGTCAGAGGAACCAGGGAAGAGACCCAGTACATC. It specifies CSVVRGTREETQYI.

CDR3 nucleotide sequence: TGTGCCAGCAGCTCTCCAGACCCCCGGCATGAGCAGTTCTTC. Translation gives CASSSPDPRHEQFF. V is TRBV9 and J is TRBJ2-1; D is unresolved. The germline gives CDR1 SGDLS, CDR2 YYNGEE. V lost 4 bases to trimming and J lost 8 bases, with 16 bases between them. The CDR3 sequence is 14 residues long.

This clonotype was seen a handful of times. The V call is TRBV6-2 or TRBV6-3, the J call TRBJ1-5; D gene uncertain. In germline, CDR1 is MNHEY, CDR2 SVGEGT. The CDR3 has 15 residues. V was pared by 4 bases and J by 5 bases, with 15 bases between. The CDR3 DNA reads TGTGCCAGCAGTTCTTATAGGGCCGGAGATCAGCCCCAGCATTTT. This codes for CASSSYRAGDQPQHF.